This T cell receptor (beta chain) was sequenced during a study of T cells in Graves' hyperthyroidism and ophthalmopathy (dated by TCRdb to the late 2010s). The study in broad terms: Peripheral blood was sampled at the time of initial diagnosis, prior to any treatment. To identify distinguishing TCR V-J signatures, a discovery cohort of roughly 100 patients was used, comprising under 45 with Graves' ophthalmopathy and around 60 with stable Graves' hyperthyroidism. Prospective prediction of ophthalmopathy was tested in an independent validation cohort consisting of under 20 hyperthyroidism patients and approximately 16 patients who later progressed to ophthalmopathy. The roughly 91 discovery patients were randomly split 7:3 into training and test sets. In roughly six Graves' hyperthyroidism patients, the study also compared T-cell repertoires from thyroid tissue with T-cell repertoires from blood. Following sampling, methimazole starting at 30 mg daily was given to hyperthyroidism patients, and high-dose intravenous methylprednisolone was given to ophthalmopathy patients. The paper reports TCR Vbeta CDR3 sequencing of about 140 peripheral blood samples: 43 ophthalmopathy, about 75 hyperthyroidism and around 17 progressor patients. General findings and caveats noted by the study authors: Sample size was not statistically predetermined, and investigators were not blinded to group allocation. A model built on a 13 V-J signature distinguished ophthalmopathy from stable hyperthyroidism, reaching around 87% sensitivity and 81.08% specificity in cross-validation and 80%/75% in testing. Most expanded thyroid clonotypes (frequency above 0.001) were also found in blood, which suggests that blood repertoires may mirror thyroid immune responses. In validation, progression to ophthalmopathy was predicted by the model with nearly 71% sensitivity and roughly 72% specificity, a median of around 6.5 months before onset.

This clonotype was observed at least ten times. Its antigen is still unknown. Base qualities are not recorded, but no much larger clone differs from it by a single base. Stable Graves' hyperthyroidism was defined as the absence of progression to ophthalmopathy over 18 months of follow-up. Hyperthyroidism patients were newly diagnosed, with disease duration under 2 months, and aged 18 to 65 years. The study excluded patients with uncontrolled infections, other autoimmune diseases, pregnancy or lactation. Clinical symptoms, serum thyroxine and TRAb, thyroid ultrasound, and orbital computed tomography formed the basis for the diagnoses. PBMCs were isolated from approximately 10 ml of fresh peripheral blood by Ficoll-Paque density gradient centrifugation. Total RNA was extracted using Trizol reagent, and RNA quality was assessed on an Agilent 2100 Bioanalyzer. Including the terminal cysteine and phenylalanine, the CDR3 comprises 18 residues. Here the CDR3 DNA is all that survives: 54 bases in frame from base 1. The germline V gene (reference sequence) specifies SGHNT as CDR1 and YYREEE as CDR2. V is pruned by 0 bases and J by 3 bases, leaving 8 bases of the junction without a gene match.

The TCR beta CDR3 regions were amplified from RNA transcripts. The TCR CDR3 was subjected to a first round of RT-PCR using the HTBI primer set and the Qiagen OneStep RT-PCR kit. The libraries were constructed in a second round of multiplex PCR and then size-selected and purified. Sequencing of the libraries was done on an Illumina HiSeq2000 using paired-end 100 bp reads. Turning to the authors' computational methods: SOAPnuke was used to process the raw data, removing reads that contained adapters or uncalled bases, had a mean Phred below 15, or lacked an exact match to the constant primer or identifier. High-quality paired reads were merged with COPE v1.2.5, and unique nucleotide sequences were defined as clonotypes. MiTCR v1.1 was used to align the clonotypes against IMGT TRBV, TRBD and TRBJ reference segments. Analysis was restricted to V-J combinations with a frequency above 0.0001, which covered about 99% of repertoires. The TCS score was defined as F50 (clonal expansion) divided by E x V (chaos), with BLOSUM62-based TCRdist calculated between CDR3 peptides within each V-J. Welch's t-statistics and random forest reduced some 510 V-J features to 10 to 15, which were used in a naive Bayes classifier (R e1071). Thyroid-blood repertoire similarity was quantified with the Morisita-Horn index. The public reads were reprocessed in TCRdb via fastp at Q25 and MiXCR, keeping in-frame beta chains. A single entry per CDR3 protein holds the most common genes and DNA from its merged rows. TCRdb's processing, not the study's, gives the V and J calls here. Here the sample has over 90,000 distinct CDR3 sequences; approximately 48% occur a single time. The ten biggest clones cover 26% of the sample.

The TCR sequence derives from a man aged 40-49 years with Graves' hyperthyroidism. The sample taken for sequencing was blood. The rearranged chain carries TRBV5-4 and TRBJ2-7; 14 middle bases align to TRBD2. The DNA sequence is as follows: TGTGCCAGCAGCTTGGCCCCGGGACTAGCGGGGGCGAGCTACGAGCAGTACTTC. Its protein product is CASSLAPGLAGASYEQYF.